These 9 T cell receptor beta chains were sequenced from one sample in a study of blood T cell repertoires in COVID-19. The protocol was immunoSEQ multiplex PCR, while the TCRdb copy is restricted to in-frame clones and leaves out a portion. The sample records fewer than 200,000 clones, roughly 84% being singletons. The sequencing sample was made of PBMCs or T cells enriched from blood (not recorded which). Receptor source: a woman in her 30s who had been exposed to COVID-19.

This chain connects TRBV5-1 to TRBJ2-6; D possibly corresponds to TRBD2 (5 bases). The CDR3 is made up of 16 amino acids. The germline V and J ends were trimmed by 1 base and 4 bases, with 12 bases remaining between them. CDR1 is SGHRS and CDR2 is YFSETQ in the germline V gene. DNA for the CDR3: TGCGCCAGCAGCTTGTACGGGGAAACGGGGGCCAACGTCCTGACTTTC. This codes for CASSLYGETGANVLTF. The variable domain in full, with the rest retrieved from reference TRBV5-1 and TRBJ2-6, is KAGVTQTPRYLIKTRGQQVTLSCSPISGHRSVSWYQQTPGQGLQFLFEYFSETQRNKGNFPGRFSGRQFSNSRSEMNVSTLELGDSALYLCASSLYGETGANVLTFGAGSRLTVL.

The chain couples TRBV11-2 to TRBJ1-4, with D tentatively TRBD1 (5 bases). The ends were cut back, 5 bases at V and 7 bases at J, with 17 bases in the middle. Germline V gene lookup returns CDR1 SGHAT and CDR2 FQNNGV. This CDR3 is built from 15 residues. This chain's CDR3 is CASSTTGSVSEKLFF. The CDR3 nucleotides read TGTGCCAGCAGCACCACAGGAAGCGTGAGTGAAAAACTGTTTTTT.

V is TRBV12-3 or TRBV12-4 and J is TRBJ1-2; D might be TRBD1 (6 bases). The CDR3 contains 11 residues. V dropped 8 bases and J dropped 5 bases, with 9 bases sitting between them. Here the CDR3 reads CASWQGYGYTF. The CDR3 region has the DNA TGTGCCAGCTGGCAGGGGTATGGCTACACCTTC.

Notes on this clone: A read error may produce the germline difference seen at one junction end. CDR3 coding DNA: TGTGCCAGCAGCGTAGGGGGCTCGGCCACTGAAGCTTTCTTT. As protein: CASSVGGSATEAFF. The chain has TRBV13 and TRBJ1-1; 7 positions agree with TRBD1. CDR1 is PRHDT, CDR2 FYEKMQ, per germline (reference sequence). The CDR3 covers 14 residues.

The CDR3 nucleotides read TGTGCCAGCAGACGGGGGGGACCCATATACACTGAAGCTTTCTTT. This gives the protein CASRRGGPIYTEAFF. The V and J genes are TRBV7-2 and TRBJ1-1; tentatively, D is TRBD1 (5 bases). V shed 6 bases and J shed 3 bases, with 17 bases lying between them. The CDR3 runs to 15 residues. CDR1 is SGHTA and CDR2 is FQGNSA in the germline V gene.

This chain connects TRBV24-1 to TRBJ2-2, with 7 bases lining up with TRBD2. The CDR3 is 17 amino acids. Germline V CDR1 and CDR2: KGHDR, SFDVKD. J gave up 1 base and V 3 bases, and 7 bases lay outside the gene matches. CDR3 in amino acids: CATSDPSSGENTGELFF. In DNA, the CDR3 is TGTGCCACCAGTGATCCTTCGAGCGGGGAGAACACCGGGGAGCTGTTTTTT.

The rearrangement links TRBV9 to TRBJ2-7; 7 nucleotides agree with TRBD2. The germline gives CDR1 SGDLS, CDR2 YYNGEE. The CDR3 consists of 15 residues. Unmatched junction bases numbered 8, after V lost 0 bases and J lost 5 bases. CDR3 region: CASSVAGGGPHEQYF. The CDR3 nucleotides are TGTGCCAGCAGCGTAGCTGGCGGGGGACCCCACGAGCAGTACTTC.

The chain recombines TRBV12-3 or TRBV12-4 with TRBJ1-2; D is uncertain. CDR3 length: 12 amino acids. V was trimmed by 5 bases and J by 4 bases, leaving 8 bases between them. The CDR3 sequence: CASSDTVYGYTF. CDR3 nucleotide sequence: TGTGCCAGCAGTGATACAGTCTATGGCTACACCTTC.

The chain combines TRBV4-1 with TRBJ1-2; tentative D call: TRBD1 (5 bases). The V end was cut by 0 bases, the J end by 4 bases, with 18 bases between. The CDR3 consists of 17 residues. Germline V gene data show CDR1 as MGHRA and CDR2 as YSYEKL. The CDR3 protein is CASSQEPRAGYLYGYTF. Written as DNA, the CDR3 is TGCGCCAGCAGCCAAGAGCCCCGGGCAGGGTACCTCTATGGCTACACCTTC.